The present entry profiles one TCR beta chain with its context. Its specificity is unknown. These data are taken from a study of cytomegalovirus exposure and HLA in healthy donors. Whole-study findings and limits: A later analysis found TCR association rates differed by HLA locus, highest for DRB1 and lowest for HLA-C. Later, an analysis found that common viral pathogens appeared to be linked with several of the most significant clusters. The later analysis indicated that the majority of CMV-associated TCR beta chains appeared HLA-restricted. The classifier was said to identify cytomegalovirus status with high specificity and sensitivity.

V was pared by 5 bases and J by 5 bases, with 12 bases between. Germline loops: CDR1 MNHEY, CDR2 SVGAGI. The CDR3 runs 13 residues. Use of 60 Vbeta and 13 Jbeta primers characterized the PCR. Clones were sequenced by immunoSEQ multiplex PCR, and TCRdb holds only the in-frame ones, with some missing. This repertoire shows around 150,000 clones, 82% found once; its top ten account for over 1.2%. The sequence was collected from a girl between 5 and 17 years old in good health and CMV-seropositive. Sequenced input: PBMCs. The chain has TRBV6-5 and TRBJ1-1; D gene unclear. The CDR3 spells CASSPSHRTEAFF. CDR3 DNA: TGTGCCAGCAGTCCCTCCCACAGAACTGAAGCTTTCTTT.